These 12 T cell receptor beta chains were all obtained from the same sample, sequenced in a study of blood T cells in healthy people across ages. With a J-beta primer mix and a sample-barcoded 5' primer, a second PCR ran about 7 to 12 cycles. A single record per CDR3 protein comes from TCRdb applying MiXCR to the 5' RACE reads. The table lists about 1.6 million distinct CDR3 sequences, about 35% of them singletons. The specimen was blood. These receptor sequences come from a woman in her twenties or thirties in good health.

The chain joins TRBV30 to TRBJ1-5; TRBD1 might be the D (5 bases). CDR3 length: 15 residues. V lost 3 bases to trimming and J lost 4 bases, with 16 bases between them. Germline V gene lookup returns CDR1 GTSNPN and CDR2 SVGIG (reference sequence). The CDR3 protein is CAWRPGHRGNQPQHF. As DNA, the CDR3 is TGTGCCTGGAGACCCGGGCACCGGGGGAATCAGCCCCAGCATTTT.

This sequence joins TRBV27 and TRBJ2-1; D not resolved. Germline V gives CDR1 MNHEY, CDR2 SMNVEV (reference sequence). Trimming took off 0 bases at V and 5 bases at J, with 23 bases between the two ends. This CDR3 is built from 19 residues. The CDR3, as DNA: TGTGCCAGCAGTTTATCCCGCGCCTTTGGCTTTTGGGCTGACAATGAGCAGTTCTTC. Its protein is CASSLSRAFGFWADNEQFF.

In DNA form, the CDR3 reads TGTGCCAGCACCGCGGGATACTCCTACAATGAGCAGTTCTTC. Protein: CASTAGYSYNEQFF. This rearrangement joins TRBV27 to TRBJ2-1; possible D gene TRBD2, 6 bases. CDR1 MNHEY and CDR2 SMNVEV come from the germline V gene (reference sequence). V lost 7 bases and J 0 bases, leaving 10 bases between the germline ends. This CDR3 is built from 14 residues.

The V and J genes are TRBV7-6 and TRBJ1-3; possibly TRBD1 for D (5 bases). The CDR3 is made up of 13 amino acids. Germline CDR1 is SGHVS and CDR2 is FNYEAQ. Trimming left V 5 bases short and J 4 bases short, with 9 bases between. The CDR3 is CASSGGPGNTIYF. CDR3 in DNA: TGTGCCAGCAGCGGGGGACCGGGAAACACCATATATTTT.

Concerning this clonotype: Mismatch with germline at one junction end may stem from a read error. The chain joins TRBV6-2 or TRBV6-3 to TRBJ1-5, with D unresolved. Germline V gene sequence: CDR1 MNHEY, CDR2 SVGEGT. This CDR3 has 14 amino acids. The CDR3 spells CASSYGWGNQPQHF. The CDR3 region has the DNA TGTGCCAGTAGTTACGGGTGGGGTAATCAGCCCCAGCATTTT.

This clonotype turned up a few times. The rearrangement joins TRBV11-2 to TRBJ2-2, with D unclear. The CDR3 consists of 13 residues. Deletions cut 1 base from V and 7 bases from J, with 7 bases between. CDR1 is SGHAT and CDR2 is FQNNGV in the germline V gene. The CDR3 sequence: CASSLVRSGELFF. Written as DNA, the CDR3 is TGTGCCAGCAGCTTAGTTCGCAGCGGGGAGCTGTTTTTT. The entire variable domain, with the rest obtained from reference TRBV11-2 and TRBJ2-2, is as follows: EAGVAQSPRYKIIEKRQSVAFWCNPISGHATLYWYQQILGQGPKLLIQFQNNGVVDDSQLPKDRFSAERLKGVDSTLKIQPAKLEDSAVYLCASSLVRSGELFFGEGSRLTVL.

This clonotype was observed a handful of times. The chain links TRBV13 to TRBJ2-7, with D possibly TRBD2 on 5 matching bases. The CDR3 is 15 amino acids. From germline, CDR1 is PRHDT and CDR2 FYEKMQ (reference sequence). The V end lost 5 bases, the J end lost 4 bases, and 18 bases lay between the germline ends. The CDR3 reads CASSASTTGIYEQYF. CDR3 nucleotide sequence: TGTGCCAGCAGCGCCAGTACGACGGGGATTTACGAGCAGTACTTC.

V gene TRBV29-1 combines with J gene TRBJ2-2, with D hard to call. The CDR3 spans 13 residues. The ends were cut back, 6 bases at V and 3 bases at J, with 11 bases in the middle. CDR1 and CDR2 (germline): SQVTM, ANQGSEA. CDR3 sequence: CSVTGTYTGELFF. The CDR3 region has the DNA TGCAGCGTGACTGGCACCTACACCGGGGAGCTGTTTTTT.

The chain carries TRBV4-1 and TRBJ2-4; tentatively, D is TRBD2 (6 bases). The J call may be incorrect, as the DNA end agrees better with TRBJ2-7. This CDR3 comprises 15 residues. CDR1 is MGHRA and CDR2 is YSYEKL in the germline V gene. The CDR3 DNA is TGCGCCAGCAGCCAGACCGACGGGGGTTCCTACGAGCAGTACTTC. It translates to CASSQTDGGSYEQYF.

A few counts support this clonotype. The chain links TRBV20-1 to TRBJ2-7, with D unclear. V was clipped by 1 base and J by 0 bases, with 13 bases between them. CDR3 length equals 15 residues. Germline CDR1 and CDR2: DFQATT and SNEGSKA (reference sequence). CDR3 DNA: TGCAGTGCTAGAGGAAGTGACCTCCCCTCCTACGAGCAGTACTTC. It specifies CSARGSDLPSYEQYF.

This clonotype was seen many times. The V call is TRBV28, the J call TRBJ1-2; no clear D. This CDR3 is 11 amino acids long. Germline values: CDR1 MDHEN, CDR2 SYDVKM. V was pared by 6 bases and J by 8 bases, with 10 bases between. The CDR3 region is CASSAPGGYTF. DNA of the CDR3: TGTGCCAGCAGCGCCCCAGGAGGCTACACCTTC.

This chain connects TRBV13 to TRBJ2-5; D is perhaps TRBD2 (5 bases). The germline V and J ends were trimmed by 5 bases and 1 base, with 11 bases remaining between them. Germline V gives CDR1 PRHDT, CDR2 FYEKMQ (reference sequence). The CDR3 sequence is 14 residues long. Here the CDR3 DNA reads TGTGCCAGCAGCATTAGCGCCCGCCAAGAGACCCAGTACTTC. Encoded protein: CASSISARQETQYF.